The clone carrying this T cell receptor beta chain was detected ten times or more. The data were obtained in a study of T cells after yellow fever vaccination. Using its own MiXCR run on the 5' RACE reads, TCRdb lists one record per CDR3 protein. Seen here are over 35,000 distinct CDR3 sequences, more than 6% observed once, and the top ten hold 8.5% to 12%. This clonotype originated in a man aged 25-45 years who received the YFV17D yellow fever vaccine. The specimen comprised PBMCs, either bulk or a sorted T-cell subset (CD4+, CD8+, memory, or dextramer-sorted; not recorded which), sampled 45 days after the yellow fever booster vaccination.

CDR3 in amino acids: CASSSGLAPSYEQYF. The CDR3 DNA is TGTGCCAGCAGCTCCGGACTAGCGCCTTCCTACGAGCAGTACTTC. The chain has TRBV7-2 and TRBJ2-7; TRBD2 agrees at 9 bases. V dropped 4 bases and J dropped 1; count of bases not matched to a gene: 5. The CDR3 is made up of 15 amino acids. CDR1 is SGHTA and CDR2 is FQGNSA in the germline V gene.